These 4 T cell receptor beta chains share one sample of origin, sequenced in a study of blood T cell repertoires in COVID-19. The table came from immunoSEQ multiplex PCR; TCRdb's copy has only in-frame clones and leaves some out. The data contain about 98,000 clones, about 81% of them singletons. Sample: peripheral blood. The source is a man between 65 and 80 years old with acute or convalescent COVID-19.

This clone has more than one count but fewer than ten. The chain recombines TRBV24-1 with TRBJ2-1; 8 positions match TRBD2. With V trimmed by 3 bases and J by 7 bases, 10 bases remained unmatched. Germline V gene lookup returns CDR1 KGHDR and CDR2 SFDVKD. CDR3 length: 16 amino acids. CDR3 nucleotide sequence: TGTGCCACCAGTGATCCCTCCGGGAGGGCCAGGAATGAGCAGTTCTTC. It codes for CATSDPSGRARNEQFF.

The V gene is TRBV7-8, the J gene TRBJ1-1, with D unclear. Trimming pared 4 bases from V and 4 bases from J, leaving 10 bases between. CDR1 is SGHVS, CDR2 FQNEAQ, per germline. The CDR3 length is 13 residues. This CDR3 is CASSSQARTEAFF. CDR3 bases: TGTGCCAGCAGCTCTCAGGCTCGCACTGAAGCTTTCTTT.

The sample holds one count of this clone. The chain uses TRBV27 and TRBJ2-3; 8 nucleotides agree with TRBD2. V was pared by 2 bases and J by 3 bases, with 7 bases of the junction left unmatched. CDR3 length: 16 residues. The germline V gene encodes CDR1 MNHEY and CDR2 SMNVEV (reference sequence). The CDR3 bases are TGTGCCAGCAGTTTAAACGGGAGGGGAGTGACAGATACGCAGTATTTT. Its protein product is CASSLNGRGVTDTQYF.

V gene TRBV19 combines with J gene TRBJ2-5; TRBD1 matches 7 bases. Looked up from germline, CDR1 is LNHDA and CDR2 is SQIVND (reference sequence). The CDR3 has 13 amino acids. The V and J ends lost 8 bases and 4 bases, in that order; junction bases with no gene match: 7. As DNA, the CDR3 is TGTGCCAGTGGATCCAGGGGGTCAGAGACCCAGTACTTC. Residues: CASGSRGSETQYF.